This T cell receptor (beta chain) was sequenced in a study of T cell repertoires in cytomegalovirus infection. TCRdb reanalysed the reads using MiXCR and keeps one entry per CDR3 protein. This sample has some 600,000 distinct CDR3 sequences, with 20% to 25% found just once. Sequencing input: CD8+ T cells from PBMCs. This TCR was recovered from a human donor in good health (CMV status not recorded). Some clones in this sample may be carry-over from other donors' samples.

The CDR3 here is CASSLETPSYNSPLHF. CDR3 in DNA: TGTGCCAGCAGTTTGGAGACACCCTCCTATAATTCACCCCTCCACTTT. The chain uses TRBV28 and TRBJ1-6; D call uncertain. Trimming removed 3 bases from V and 0 bases from J, with 9 bases in between. The CDR3 contains 16 residues. CDR1 is MDHEN and CDR2 is SYDVKM in the germline V gene.